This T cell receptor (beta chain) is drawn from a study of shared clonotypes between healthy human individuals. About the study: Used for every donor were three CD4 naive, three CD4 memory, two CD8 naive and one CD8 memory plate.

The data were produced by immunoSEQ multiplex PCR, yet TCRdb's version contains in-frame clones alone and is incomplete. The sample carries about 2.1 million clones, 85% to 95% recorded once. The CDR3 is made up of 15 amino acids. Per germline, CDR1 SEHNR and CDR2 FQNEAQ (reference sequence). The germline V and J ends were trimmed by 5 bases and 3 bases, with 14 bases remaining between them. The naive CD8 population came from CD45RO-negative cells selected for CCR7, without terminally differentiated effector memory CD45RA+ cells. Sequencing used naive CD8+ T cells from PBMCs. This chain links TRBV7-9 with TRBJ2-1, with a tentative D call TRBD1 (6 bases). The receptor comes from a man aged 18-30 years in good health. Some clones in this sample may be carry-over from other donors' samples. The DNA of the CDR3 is TGTGCCAGCAGCGCCCCGGGACATAACTACAATGAGCAGTTCTTC. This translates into CASSAPGHNYNEQFF.